Listed here are 21 T cell receptor beta chains from one sample, sequenced in a study of cytotoxic CD8 clonotypes in ibrutinib-treated CLL. Libraries were prepared by immunoSEQ multiplex PCR; TCRdb keeps only in-frame clonotypes and omits some of them. The sample includes approximately 70,000 clones, approximately 90% of them seen just once. The source was PBMCs, collected after 12 months of ibrutinib treatment. The receptors derive from a human donor with chronic lymphocytic leukemia.

The chain has TRBV5-1 and TRBJ2-5; 7 positions agree with TRBD1. V lost 2 bases, J lost 4 bases, and 8 bases stayed unmatched. The CDR3 totals 15 residues. CDR1 and CDR2 (germline): SGHRS, YFSETQ. The CDR3 reads CASSLGGLGGETQYF. In nucleotides, the CDR3 is TGCGCCAGCAGCTTAGGGGGCCTTGGGGGAGAGACCCAGTACTTC.

This clone was detected once. The J gene is TRBJ1-4, the V gene TRBV6-1; a weak D match, TRBD1 (6 bases). The V end was cut by 7 bases, the J end by 5 bases, with 14 bases between. From germline, CDR1 is MNHNS and CDR2 SASEGT. This CDR3 is built from 14 residues. The CDR3 loop is CASIAKGGNEKLFF. CDR3 DNA sequence: TGTGCCAGCATCGCCAAGGGGGGCAATGAAAAACTGTTTTTT.

The V and J genes are TRBV4-1 and TRBJ2-2; D ambiguous. The CDR3 length is 15 residues. Per germline, CDR1 MGHRA and CDR2 YSYEKL. Between the trimmed V and J ends, which lost 4 bases and 6 bases, there was a span of 15 bases. CDR3 residues: CASSLMAPTPGELFF. CDR3 in DNA: TGCGCCAGCAGCCTTATGGCCCCCACACCCGGGGAGCTGTTTTTT.

The V and J genes are TRBV10-3 and TRBJ2-1; D call uncertain. The ends were cut back, 4 bases at V and 10 bases at J, with 17 bases in the middle. Germline lookup yields CDR1 ENHRY and CDR2 SYGVKD. The CDR3 has 14 residues. CDR3 protein: CAISAAGLGYEQFF. Here the CDR3 DNA reads TGTGCCATCAGTGCGGCAGGCTTGGGTTACGAGCAGTTCTTC.

The chain has TRBV6-5 and TRBJ2-5; 8 bases line up with TRBD1. Trimming removed 2 bases from V and 3 bases from J; junction bases left unmatched: 8. Germline assignment: CDR1 MNHEY and CDR2 SVGAGI. CDR3 size: 16 residues. CDR3 nucleotide sequence: TGTGCCAGCAGTTACGTCTTCAGGGGGCGGGAAGAGACCCAGTACTTC. Its translation is CASSYVFRGREETQYF.

The chain carries TRBV5-1 and TRBJ1-2, with D maybe TRBD1 (5 bases). Per the germline V gene, CDR1 is SGHRS and CDR2 is YFSETQ. Trimming took off 5 bases at V and 8 bases at J, with 16 bases between the two ends. The CDR3 contains 13 residues. The CDR3 protein is CASSLSRDAGYTF. The CDR3 region has the DNA TGCGCCAGCAGTCTGAGCCGGGACGCGGGCTACACCTTC. Complete variable domain (other parts from reference TRBV5-1 and TRBJ1-2): KAGVTQTPRYLIKTRGQQVTLSCSPISGHRSVSWYQQTPGQGLQFLFEYFSETQRNKGNFPGRFSGRQFSNSRSEMNVSTLELGDSALYLCASSLSRDAGYTFGSGTRLTVV.

The CDR3 DNA sequence: TGTGCCAGTAGTATACAAGGGGCTAGTGGCTACACCTTC. Translation gives CASSIQGASGYTF. This chain connects TRBV19 to TRBJ1-2; possibly TRBD1 for D (5 bases). Germline assignment: CDR1 LNHDA and CDR2 SQIVND (reference sequence). Trimming left V 2 bases short and J 7 bases short, with 11 bases between. This CDR3 has 13 residues.

V usage is TRBV10-3 and J usage is TRBJ2-3; 11 nucleotides line up with TRBD2. V trimming: 5 bases; J trimming: 0 bases; junction bases outside the gene matches: 10. From germline, CDR1 is ENHRY and CDR2 SYGVKD. The CDR3 contains 18 residues. This CDR3 reads CAISRGTSGPTSTDTQYF. The DNA for the CDR3 is TGTGCCATCAGTCGCGGGACTAGCGGACCCACTAGCACAGATACGCAGTATTTT.

The gene calls are TRBV20-1 and TRBJ1-1; D remains unclear. Germline-derived CDR1 and CDR2 are DFQATT and SNEGSKA (reference sequence). The CDR3 is 11 residues long. V lost 6 bases and J lost 5, with 10 bases in between. DNA of the CDR3: TGCAGTGCCCCGAGAGGTACTGAAGCTTTCTTT. It specifies CSAPRGTEAFF.

The rearrangement links TRBV7-9 to TRBJ2-7, with 9 bases matching TRBD1. V lost 5 bases to trimming and J lost 1 base; unmatched junction nucleotides: 9. Germline loops: CDR1 SEHNR, CDR2 FQNEAQ (reference sequence). The CDR3 covers 16 residues. CDR3 loop: CASSPHTGTGSYEQYF. In nucleotides, the CDR3 is TGTGCCAGCAGCCCCCATACCGGGACAGGGTCCTACGAGCAGTACTTC.

This chain joins TRBV29-1 and TRBJ2-7; D unclear. Trimming shortened V by 4 bases and J by 5 bases, and 12 bases separated the two germline ends. The CDR3 is 12 amino acids. Germline CDR1 is SQVTM and CDR2 is ANQGSEA. The CDR3 protein is CSVVVSSNEQYF. The CDR3 DNA follows: TGCAGCGTTGTGGTCAGCTCGAACGAGCAGTACTTC.

The chain uses TRBV19 and TRBJ1-5, with D maybe TRBD1 (5 bases). Germline V gives CDR1 LNHDA, CDR2 SQIVND (reference sequence). Trimming pared 3 bases from V and 1 base from J, leaving 13 bases between. The CDR3 spans 16 residues. CDR3 residues: CASSISRGLSNQPQHF. The CDR3 DNA is TGTGCCAGTAGTATTTCGAGGGGATTGAGCAATCAGCCCCAGCATTTT.

The sample holds one count of this clone. V gene TRBV19 combines with J gene TRBJ2-1; D not certain. The CDR3 has 13 amino acids. Per germline, CDR1 LNHDA and CDR2 SQIVND (reference sequence). The V end was cut by 5 bases, the J end by 7 bases, with 12 bases between. The CDR3 nucleotides are TGTGCCAGTAGTGAACCGGGCAATAATGAGCAGTTCTTC. Its translation is CASSEPGNNEQFF.

The CDR3 DNA sequence: TGTGCCAGCAGCCAAGAAGGAGGACGGAGCCAAGAGACCCAGTACTTC. This encodes CASSQEGGRSQETQYF. The rearrangement uses TRBV14 and TRBJ2-5; D is perhaps TRBD2 (5 bases). The CDR3 has 16 amino acids. From germline, CDR1 is SGHDN and CDR2 FVKESK. Trimming shortened V by 0 bases and J by 1 base, and 12 bases separated the two germline ends.

V usage is TRBV7-8 and J usage is TRBJ1-2, with D unclear. Germline-derived CDR1 and CDR2 are SGHVS and FQNEAQ. With 0 bases removed from V and 8 bases from J, the gap between germline ends came to 13 bases. This CDR3 region has 14 residues. Here the CDR3 DNA reads TGTGCCAGCAGCTTAGCGATGGGGAAGGTGGGCTACACCTTC. The encoded protein is CASSLAMGKVGYTF.

This rearrangement joins TRBV20-1 to TRBJ1-1; unclear D gene. This CDR3 has 11 amino acids. Germline-derived CDR1 and CDR2 are DFQATT and SNEGSKA (reference sequence). V was pared by 3 bases and J by 3 bases, with 5 bases between. CDR3 protein: CSASLHTEAFF. In DNA, the CDR3 is TGCAGTGCTAGTTTACACACTGAAGCTTTCTTT.

There are a few counts of this clone. J is TRBJ1-5 and V is TRBV7-9; no reliable D call. Trimming took 5 bases from V and 5 from J, leaving 10 bases between them. This CDR3 is built from 13 residues. Germline V gene sequence: CDR1 SEHNR, CDR2 FQNEAQ (reference sequence). The CDR3 nucleotides read TGTGCCAGCAGCCTGGGCCGATATCAGCCCCAGCATTTT. The encoded protein is CASSLGRYQPQHF.

The chain employs TRBV28 and TRBJ2-1; D might be TRBD2 (7 bases). CDR1 is MDHEN and CDR2 is SYDVKM in the germline V gene. The CDR3 sequence is 15 residues long. Trimming shortened V by 5 bases and J by 6 bases, and 17 bases separated the two germline ends. This chain's CDR3 is CASSSSGTFRNEQFF. CDR3 DNA: TGTGCCAGCAGTAGCAGCGGGACATTCCGCAATGAGCAGTTCTTC.

This clone was found once. The chain is built from TRBV5-5 and TRBJ2-7; 10 bases are shared with TRBD1. The CDR3 contains 15 residues. V gave up 1 base and J gave up 0 bases; unmatched junction bases: 1. Germline CDR1 is SGHKS and CDR2 is YYEKEE (reference sequence). The CDR3 is CASSLWTGGSYEQYF. Here the CDR3 DNA reads TGTGCCAGCAGCTTGTGGACAGGGGGCTCCTACGAGCAGTACTTC.

This chain's CDR3 is CASSIDTRDDSPLHF. DNA of the CDR3: TGTGCCAGTAGTATAGATACGAGGGACGATTCACCCCTCCACTTT. The chain links TRBV19 to TRBJ1-6; possibly TRBD1 for D (5 bases). Germline CDR1 reads LNHDA; CDR2 reads SQIVND (reference sequence). The CDR3 consists of 15 residues. Trimming took off 0 bases at V and 8 bases at J, with 11 bases between the two ends.

This rearrangement joins TRBV28 to TRBJ1-2; TRBD1 aligns across 7 bases. This CDR3 is built from 14 residues. Losses at the gene ends were 5 bases for V and 3 bases for J; bases not matched to a gene: 6. Germline-derived CDR1 and CDR2 are MDHEN and SYDVKM. As DNA, the CDR3 is TGTGCCAGCAGTCGCGGACAGGTTTACTATGGCTACACCTTC. It encodes CASSRGQVYYGYTF.